Each of the 11 T cell receptor beta chains below was sequenced from the same sample in a study of shared clonotypes between healthy human individuals. Assay used: immunoSEQ multiplex PCR; TCRdb lists only in-frame clones, some missing. The sample lists 2 million to 2.5 million clones; about 92% were seen once. Sequenced input: naive CD4+ T cells from PBMCs. Subset in this sample: CD45RA+ positively selected. The receptors stem from a man younger than 35 in good health. Some clones in this sample may be carry-over from other donors' samples.

Worth noting for this clone: The same CDR3 is also encoded by other DNA sequences in this sample. V is TRBV18 and J is TRBJ1-1, with 7 nucleotides matching TRBD1. J was trimmed by 3 bases and V by 4 bases; bases with no gene match: 5. Germline assignment: CDR1 KGHSH and CDR2 LQKENI. The CDR3 is 14 amino acids. CDR3 region: CASSRDRVDTEAFF. CDR3 nucleotides: TGTGCCAGCTCACGCGACAGGGTCGACACTGAAGCTTTCTTT.

The rearrangement uses TRBV7-8 and TRBJ2-2, with TRBD2 matching 12 bases. Germline CDR1 is SGHVS and CDR2 is FQNEAQ. Unmatched junction bases numbered 6, after V lost 4 bases and J lost 6 bases. This CDR3 comprises 16 residues. CDR3 nucleotide sequence: TGTGCCAGCAGCTCGCGACTAGCGGGAGCGGCCGGGGAGCTGTTTTTT. Residues: CASSSRLAGAAGELFF.

J is TRBJ2-7 and V is TRBV19; D possibly corresponds to TRBD2 (6 bases). This CDR3 has 15 amino acids. V lost 1 base and J 0 bases, leaving 10 bases between the germline ends. Per germline, CDR1 LNHDA and CDR2 SQIVND (reference sequence). CDR3 loop: CASSIGSGTSYEQYF. For the CDR3, the DNA is TGTGCCAGTAGTATAGGTAGCGGTACCTCCTACGAGCAGTACTTC.

The rearrangement uses TRBV19 and TRBJ2-1; 10 bases match TRBD2. This CDR3 spans 15 amino acids. The V segment lost 4 bases and the J segment 8 bases; nucleotides outside the gene matches: 8. The germline V gene encodes CDR1 LNHDA and CDR2 SQIVND (reference sequence). The CDR3, as DNA: TGTGCCAGTAGTACCCCCAGGACTAGCGGATATGAGCAGTTCTTC. This codes for CASSTPRTSGYEQFF.

The chain couples TRBV28 to TRBJ2-5; D not resolved. This CDR3 comprises 14 residues. The germline V gene has CDR1 MDHEN and CDR2 SYDVKM. V was cut by 2 bases and J by 4 bases, with 11 bases left in between. The CDR3 loop is CASSLPPWGETQYF. The CDR3 DNA is TGTGCCAGCAGTTTACCCCCATGGGGAGAGACCCAGTACTTC. Complete variable domain (other parts from reference TRBV28 and TRBJ2-5): DVKVTQSSRYLVKRTGEKVFLECVQDMDHENMFWYRQDPGLGLRLIYFSYDVKMKEKGDIPEGYSVSREKKERFSLILESASTNQTSMYLCASSLPPWGETQYFGPGTRLLVL.

CDR3 nucleotides: TGTGCCAGCAGTGAACCCGGGACAGGGGGCGGGTCGGGCGAGCAGTACTTC. Protein: CASSEPGTGGGSGEQYF. The V gene is TRBV28, the J gene TRBJ2-5; 12 nucleotides agree with TRBD1. The closer fit of TRBJ2-7 to the DNA end suggests the J call may be wrong. The CDR3 has 17 residues. From germline, CDR1 is MDHEN and CDR2 SYDVKM.

The chain is built from TRBV19 and TRBJ1-5; 10 nucleotides agree with TRBD1. The V gene's germline CDR1 is LNHDA and CDR2 SQIVND (reference sequence). The trim removed 6 bases at V and 6 bases at J, leaving 8 bases unmatched. The CDR3 consists of 15 residues. CDR3 loop: CASSPGQGVGQPQHF. Written as DNA, the CDR3 is TGTGCCAGTAGCCCCGGACAGGGGGTAGGTCAGCCCCAGCATTTT.

CDR3 residues: CASRRDGDEQYF. The DNA for the CDR3 is TGTGCCAGTAGAAGAGACGGGGACGAGCAGTACTTC. This chain uses TRBV19 with TRBJ2-7, with D possibly matching TRBD2 (5 bases). This CDR3 has 12 residues. V was clipped by 6 bases and J by 5 bases, with 11 bases between them. Germline CDR1 and CDR2: LNHDA and SQIVND (reference sequence).

The chain has TRBV15 and TRBJ2-7, with D tentatively TRBD2 (6 bases). Germline assignment: CDR1 LNHNV and CDR2 YYDKDF (reference sequence). This CDR3 is built from 15 residues. Deletions cut 1 base from V and 3 bases from J, with 13 bases between. CDR3 bases: TGTGCCACCAGCAGAGTTCGGGCGGGAAACTACGAGCAGTACTTC. Translating it yields CATSRVRAGNYEQYF. The full variable domain, its missing parts supplied by reference TRBV15 and TRBJ2-7, is DAMVIQNPRYQVTQFGKPVTLSCSQTLNHNVMYWYQQKSSQAPKLLFHYYDKDFNNEADTPDNFQSRRPNTSFCFLDIRSPGLGDTAMYLCATSRVRAGNYEQYFGPGTRLTVT.

V is TRBV2 and J is TRBJ2-2; 12 nucleotides match TRBD1. The germline V gene encodes CDR1 SNHLY and CDR2 FYNNEI. Unmatched junction bases numbered 4, after V lost 6 bases and J lost 5 bases. The CDR3 is made up of 15 amino acids. As DNA, the CDR3 is TGTGCCAGCAGGTGGGGACAGGGGGCGACCGGGGAGCTGTTTTTT. As protein: CASRWGQGATGELFF. The whole variable domain, remainder taken from reference TRBV2 and TRBJ2-2, is EPEVTQTPSHQVTQMGQEVILRCVPISNHLYFYWYRQILGQKVEFLVSFYNNEISEKSEIFDDQFSVERPDGSNFTLKIRSTKLEDSAMYFCASRWGQGATGELFFGEGSRLTVL.

V usage is TRBV5-4 and J usage is TRBJ2-3; 8 bases fit TRBD2. CDR3 length: 16 amino acids. Germline values: CDR1 SGHNT, CDR2 YYREEE (reference sequence). Losses at the gene ends were 3 bases for V and 4 bases for J; bases not matched to a gene: 10. This CDR3 is CASSSLAGLGSDTQYF. The CDR3 nucleotides are TGTGCCAGCAGCTCCTTAGCGGGACTTGGCTCAGATACGCAGTATTTT.